Below are 30 T cell receptor beta chains sequenced from a single sample in a study of CD8 T cells in ankylosing spondylitis. TCRdb re-called the 5' RACE reads through MiXCR, storing one row per CDR3 protein. There are under 200,000 distinct CDR3 sequences in the sample; over 10% occur only once, and 11% lies in the top ten. The sample was blood, either unsorted or a sorted T cell fraction (not recorded which). These receptors all stem from a female donor with ankylosing spondylitis or in good health (not recorded which).

This clonotype was counted ten times or more. The DNA for the CDR3 is TGTGCCAGCAGCGTTCCGGGACAGGGGGCGAAATCCTACAATGAGCAGTTCTTC. This encodes CASSVPGQGAKSYNEQFF. This chain links TRBV9 with TRBJ2-1; 12 bases line up with TRBD1. From germline, CDR1 is SGDLS and CDR2 YYNGEE. This CDR3 comprises 18 residues. Trimming cost V 2 bases and J 1 base; bases outside gene matches: 7.

This clonotype was seen ten or more times. The chain joins TRBV6-2 or TRBV6-3 to TRBJ2-1, with 7 bases aligning to TRBD1. With 5 bases clipped from V and 7 bases from J, the junction kept 5 bases outside the gene matches. Per the germline V gene, CDR1 is MNHEY and CDR2 is SVGEGT. There are 13 residues in the CDR3. DNA of the CDR3: TGTGCCAGCAGTCACGGACAGGCGAATGAGCAGTTCTTC. This codes for CASSHGQANEQFF.

The V call is TRBV18, the J call TRBJ1-6; D might be TRBD1 (5 bases). V was trimmed by 2 bases and J by 5 bases, leaving 7 bases between them. This CDR3 is built from 14 residues. Germline CDR1 is KGHSH and CDR2 is LQKENI. The CDR3 region has the DNA TGTGCCAGCTCACCAAGCAGGGATAATTCACCCCTCCACTTT. The encoded protein is CASSPSRDNSPLHF. Drawing the rest from reference TRBV18 and TRBJ1-6, the complete variable domain is NAGVMQNPRHLVRRRGQEARLRCSPMKGHSHVYWYRQLPEEGLKFMVYLQKENIIDESGMPKERFSAEFPKEGPSILRIQQVVRGDSAAYFCASSPSRDNSPLHFGNGTRLTVT.

The table lists this clonotype with a few counts. The genes are TRBV4-1 and TRBJ1-3; D gene uncertain. The CDR3 loop spans 17 amino acids. V was trimmed by 1 base and J by 0 bases, leaving 13 bases between them. Germline CDR1 is MGHRA and CDR2 is YSYEKL. The CDR3 nucleotides read TGCGCCAGCAGCCAAGCTCGGACGGTTAGCTCTGGAAACACCATATATTTT. Translated, it gives CASSQARTVSSGNTIYF.

The chain combines TRBV19 with TRBJ1-5, with 9 positions matching TRBD1. The V segment lost 4 bases and the J segment 2 bases; nucleotides outside the gene matches: 3. The length of the CDR3 is 15 residues. Per the germline V gene, CDR1 is LNHDA and CDR2 is SQIVND (reference sequence). The CDR3 DNA reads as TGTGCCAGTAGTACTCGACAGGGGGGCAATCAGCCCCAGCATTTT. As protein: CASSTRQGGNQPQHF. Filled out from reference TRBV19 and TRBJ1-5, the complete variable domain reads DGGITQSPKYLFRKEGQNVTLSCEQNLNHDAMYWYRQDPGQGLRLIYYSQIVNDFQKGDIAEGYSVSREKKESFPLTVTSAQKNPTAFYLCASSTRQGGNQPQHFGDGTRLSIL.

The chain carries TRBV5-5 and TRBJ1-1; D remains unclear. V lost 4 bases and J 0 bases, leaving 13 bases between the germline ends. This CDR3 has 15 residues. Germline CDR1 and CDR2: SGHKS and YYEKEE (reference sequence). In DNA, the CDR3 is TGTGCCAGCAGCGCTACAGAGTACATGAACACTGAAGCTTTCTTT. Its translation: CASSATEYMNTEAFF.

There are many counts of this clonotype. The rearrangement uses TRBV7-2 and TRBJ2-7; D call uncertain. CDR1 is SGHTA and CDR2 is FQGNSA in the germline V gene. The CDR3 length is 13 residues. Trimming pared 1 base from V and 5 bases from J, leaving 9 bases between. This chain's CDR3 is CASSLGSFDEQYF. The DNA of the CDR3 is TGTGCCAGCAGCTTAGGTAGTTTTGACGAGCAGTACTTC.

This clonotype was seen repeatedly, ten times or more. V and J are TRBV10-3 and TRBJ2-5; a weak D match, TRBD2 (5 bases). CDR1 is ENHRY, CDR2 SYGVKD, per germline. The CDR3 consists of 11 residues. V shed 10 bases and J shed 5 bases, with 11 bases lying between them. This chain's CDR3 is CATSPGETQYF. The CDR3 nucleotides read TGTGCCACCTCTCCGGGGGAGACCCAGTACTTC.

This clonotype was detected ten times or more. This chain uses TRBV6-5 with TRBJ2-7, with D possibly being TRBD1 (5 bases). The germline V gene has CDR1 MNHEY and CDR2 SVGAGI. V was shortened by 0 bases and J by 2 bases, with 8 bases between the two germline ends. The CDR3 is 14 amino acids. CDR3 sequence (DNA): TGTGCCAGCAGTTACTCGAGCAGGGCCTACGAGCAGTACTTC. It translates to CASSYSSRAYEQYF.

This clonotype was observed many times. The chain combines TRBV7-9 with TRBJ2-1; 8 bases fit TRBD2. V was pared by 4 bases and J by 7 bases, with 12 bases of the junction left unmatched. This CDR3 is built from 16 residues. The germline CDR1 and CDR2 sequences are SEHNR and FQNEAQ (reference sequence). In DNA form, the CDR3 reads TGTGCCAGCAGCTGGGTTAGCGGGACGGAAAAAAATGAGCAGTTCTTC. It codes for CASSWVSGTEKNEQFF.

This clonotype was counted many times. V gene TRBV24-1 combines with J gene TRBJ1-5; possibly TRBD1 for D (6 bases). The CDR3 spans 14 residues. Germline V gene data show CDR1 as KGHDR and CDR2 as SFDVKD. The V end lost 3 bases, the J end lost 9 bases, and 14 bases lay between the germline ends. In nucleotides, the CDR3 is TGTGCCACCAGTGATCCATTGGACAGTCGGCCCCAGCATTTT. Translation gives CATSDPLDSRPQHF.

In this sample, this clonotype turned up many times. This chain joins TRBV4-3 and TRBJ2-2; TRBD2 agrees at 7 bases. Germline values: CDR1 LGHNA, CDR2 YSLEER. There are 19 residues in the CDR3. J lost 7 bases, V lost 0 bases, and 17 bases had no gene match. For the CDR3, the DNA is TGCGCCAGCAGCCAAGAGGGAGGATTTTCTGGGACTATCGTCGGGGAGCTGTTTTTT. Translated, it gives CASSQEGGFSGTIVGELFF.

To note about this clonotype: This may come from a read error, since a much larger clone is one base off. The CDR3 sequence is CASRWDRKTVETQYF. The DNA for the CDR3 is TGTGCCAGCAGGTGGGACAGGAAGACTGTAGAGACCCAGTACTTC. The chain couples TRBV7-8 to TRBJ2-5, with 8 bases fitting TRBD1. CDR1 is SGHVS, CDR2 FQNEAQ, per germline. Losses at the gene ends were 6 bases for V and 4 bases for J; bases not matched to a gene: 10. The CDR3 loop spans 15 amino acids.

This clonotype was recorded at least ten times. The chain combines TRBV12-3 or TRBV12-4 with TRBJ1-1, with D uncertain. CDR3 length equals 16 residues. Trimming left V 5 bases short and J 4 bases short, with 20 bases between. CDR3 region: CASSPFLGGTSTEAFF. The CDR3 DNA reads as TGTGCCAGCAGTCCCTTTTTGGGAGGTACGAGCACTGAAGCTTTCTTT.

The V and J genes are TRBV7-2 and TRBJ2-1, with 9 nucleotides matching TRBD2. This CDR3 region has 16 residues. CDR1 and CDR2 from the germline V gene are SGHTA and FQGNSA. Trimming removed 4 bases from V and 7 bases from J; junction bases left unmatched: 11. The CDR3 spells CASSSEGLAGRNEQFF. The CDR3 nucleotides are TGTGCCAGCAGCTCAGAGGGGCTAGCGGGACGGAATGAGCAGTTCTTC.

The genes are TRBV12-3 or TRBV12-4 and TRBJ2-7; 16 nucleotides match TRBD2. Trimming removed 5 bases from V and 6 bases from J; junction bases left unmatched: 7. This CDR3 has 16 amino acids. Here the CDR3 reads CASSSAGTSGRVEQYF. The CDR3 DNA follows: TGTGCCAGCAGTAGTGCCGGGACTAGCGGGAGGGTCGAGCAGTACTTC.

This clonotype was found many times. V is TRBV3-1 and J is TRBJ2-7; TRBD1 agrees at 9 bases. The CDR3 sequence is 12 residues long. Germline CDR1 LGHDT, CDR2 YNNKEL (reference sequence). Germline trimming cut 3 bases from V and 6 bases from J; bases unmatched to any gene: 0. For the CDR3, the DNA is TGTGCCAGCAGCCAGACAGGGGGCGAGCAGTACTTC. Amino acids: CASSQTGGEQYF.

This chain connects TRBV29-1 to TRBJ2-2, with TRBD2 identical over 8 bases. The CDR3 covers 16 residues. The V and J ends lost 0 bases and 6 bases, in that order; junction bases with no gene match: 9. Germline V gives CDR1 SQVTM, CDR2 ANQGSEA. CDR3 in DNA: TGCAGCGTTGAAGATCGGGGGGGAGAATCCTCCGGGGAGCTGTTTTTT. This sequence encodes CSVEDRGGESSGELFF.

This clonotype was found a few times. The chain recombines TRBV7-8 with TRBJ1-5; 10 bases map to TRBD1. Germline CDR1 SGHVS, CDR2 FQNEAQ. The CDR3 has 16 amino acids. V lost 5 bases, J lost 0 bases, and 4 bases stayed unmatched. CDR3 region: CASSRDRGYSNQPQHF. Written as DNA, the CDR3 is TGTGCCAGCAGCCGGGACAGGGGCTATAGCAATCAGCCCCAGCATTTT. Using reference TRBV7-8 and TRBJ1-5 for the parts outside the CDR3, the full variable domain is GAGVSQSPRYKVAKRGQDVALRCDPISGHVSLFWYQQALGQGPEFLTYFQNEAQLDKSGLPSDRFFAERPEGSVSTLKIQRTQQEDSAVYLCASSRDRGYSNQPQHFGDGTRLSIL.

The CDR3, as DNA: TGTGCCAGCAGCTACCGGGACTACAACGAGGCAACTAATGAAAAACTGTTTTTT. As protein: CASSYRDYNEATNEKLFF. The chain couples TRBV11-1 to TRBJ1-4; maybe TRBD1 (5 bases). CDR1 and CDR2 (germline): SGHAT, FQDESV (reference sequence). CDR3 size: 18 residues. Trimming took 4 bases from V and 0 from J, leaving 18 bases between them.

This clonotype was seen a handful of times. The V call is TRBV25-1, the J call TRBJ1-6; D is unresolved. Germline lookup yields CDR1 MGHDK and CDR2 SYGVNS. Trimming removed 2 bases from V and 10 bases from J, with 12 bases in between. This CDR3 region has 14 residues. The CDR3 loop reads CASSEDRERSPLHF. In DNA, the CDR3 is TGTGCCAGCAGTGAAGACCGGGAAAGGTCACCCCTCCACTTT.

As to this clonotype: This may come from a read error, since a much larger clone is one base off. This rearrangement joins TRBV7-2 to TRBJ2-7; possible D gene TRBD2, 6 bases. V was trimmed by 3 bases and J by 6 bases, leaving 12 bases between them. This CDR3 has 13 residues. CDR1 and CDR2 (germline): SGHTA, FQGNSA. The CDR3 loop is CASSFRMTSEQYF. In DNA form, the CDR3 reads TGTGCCAGCAGCTTCCGGATGACTAGCGAGCAGTACTTC.

This clonotype has ten or more counts. V usage is TRBV7-2 and J usage is TRBJ1-1; unclear D gene. The CDR3 spans 13 residues. The ends were cut back, 0 bases at V and 1 base at J, with 3 bases in the middle. CDR1 is SGHTA, CDR2 FQGNSA, per germline. The CDR3 here is CASSLATNTEAFF. The CDR3, as DNA: TGTGCCAGCAGCTTAGCGACGAACACTGAAGCTTTCTTT.

This clonotype was counted between two and nine times. The chain recombines TRBV4-3 with TRBJ2-7; maybe TRBD2 (6 bases). Trimming left V 0 bases short and J 4 bases short, with 13 bases between. Germline V CDR1 and CDR2: LGHNA, YSLEER. The CDR3 loop spans 15 amino acids. CDR3 residues: CASSQETRGLYEQYF. The DNA for the CDR3 is TGCGCCAGCAGCCAAGAAACTAGAGGACTATACGAGCAGTACTTC.

V and J are TRBV7-2 and TRBJ2-7; D remains ambiguous. The CDR3 is made up of 14 amino acids. Germline V gives CDR1 SGHTA, CDR2 FQGNSA. V was trimmed by 1 base and J by 6 bases, leaving 13 bases between them. CDR3 DNA: TGTGCCAGCAGCTTAGATGGATCCTTGCGCGAGCAGTACTTC. Amino acid sequence: CASSLDGSLREQYF.

This clonotype was recorded many times. The chain joins TRBV10-3 to TRBJ2-5; D may be TRBD2 (5 bases). The CDR3 spans 14 residues. Germline CDR1 reads ENHRY; CDR2 reads SYGVKD. Trimming cost V 4 bases and J 1 base, with 10 bases left between them. The CDR3 is CAISVVGSQETQYF. The DNA for the CDR3 is TGTGCCATCAGTGTCGTTGGGAGCCAAGAGACCCAGTACTTC.

Ten or more counts support this clonotype. The chain links TRBV20-1 to TRBJ1-6; TRBD1 matches at 8 bases. This CDR3 comprises 15 residues. V shed 3 bases and J 9 bases; nucleotides not matched to a gene: 10. Germline loops: CDR1 DFQATT, CDR2 SNEGSKA (reference sequence). CDR3 bases: TGCAGTGCTAGGACGCCGGGACAGGAGGTTTCACCCCTCCACTTT. Residues: CSARTPGQEVSPLHF.

Only a few counts were recorded for this clonotype. The V call is TRBV14, the J call TRBJ2-3; D is possibly TRBD2 (5 bases). The germline V gene has CDR1 SGHDN and CDR2 FVKESK. The CDR3 contains 14 residues. V lost 0 bases and J lost 8, with 12 bases in between. The DNA of the CDR3 is TGTGCCAGCAGCCAAGATCGTTGGGGAGTTACGCAGTATTTT. Protein: CASSQDRWGVTQYF.

This clonotype was seen many times. V usage is TRBV30 and J usage is TRBJ1-1; D uncertain. The V gene's germline CDR1 is GTSNPN and CDR2 SVGIG (reference sequence). Trimming removed 0 bases at V and 0 bases at J, with 2 bases between. The CDR3 is 12 amino acids. The chain's CDR3 is CAWSVVNTEAFF. The CDR3 coding sequence is TGTGCCTGGAGTGTAGTGAACACTGAAGCTTTCTTT.

In its sample, this clonotype was seen a few times. CDR3 protein: CSASLSNGYNEQFF. CDR3 sequence (DNA): TGCAGTGCCAGCCTCAGTAATGGGTACAATGAGCAGTTCTTC. The chain recombines TRBV20-1 with TRBJ2-1; D is unclear. Trimming removed 6 bases from V and 4 bases from J, with 16 bases in between. The CDR3 is made up of 14 amino acids. CDR1 is DFQATT and CDR2 is SNEGSKA in the germline V gene (reference sequence).